A selection of T cell receptor beta chains follows, all from one sample in a study of human T cells and chemical hapten exposure. MiXCR was run by TCRdb on the RACE reads, yielding one entry per CDR3 protein. Here the sample spans under 110,000 distinct CDR3 sequences, less than 15% being singletons. Sequencing used whole blood, obtained in connection with sensitization to the hapten diphenylcyclopropenone (DPC). Every receptor here comes from a woman in her 50s with alopecia areata. Some clones in this sample may be carry-over from other donors' samples. Each CDR3 is given with its conserved first and last residue. D genes are given only for firm matches. Clone size is shown for a subset of rows, as once, few, many or a class of expanded clone.

j_gene | d_gene | abundance | v_gene | CDR3aa | CDR3nt
TRBJ2-1 | NA | few | TRBV11-2 | CASSLSRPIYNEQFF | TGTGCCAGCAGCTTATCCAGGCCCATCTACAATGAGCAGTTCTTC
TRBJ2-2 | TRBD2 | NA | TRBV29-1 | CSVTSGLNTGELFF | TGCAGCGTTACTAGCGGGTTGAACACCGGGGAACTGTTTTTT
TRBJ1-6 | NA | NA | TRBV20-1 | CSARGAGSSYNSPLHF | TGCAGTGCTAGAGGGGCAGGGAGCTCCTATAATTCACCCCTCCACTTT
TRBJ1-6 | NA | NA | TRBV2 | CASSEASVKSLHF | TGTGCCAGCAGTGAAGCGTCCGTCAAATCCCTCCACTTT
TRBJ1-3 | NA | few | TRBV5-5 | CASSFLLGGNTIYF | TGTGCCAGCAGCTTTCTTCTGGGAGGAAACACCATATATTTT
TRBJ2-7 | NA | NA | TRBV10-3 | CAIRREDRPYEQYF | TGTGCCATCAGGAGAGAGGACCGGCCCTACGAGCAGTACTTC
TRBJ2-1 | TRBD1 | many | TRBV28 | CASSLRTGSEFF | TGTGCCAGCAGTTTACGGACAGGGTCTGAGTTCTTC
TRBJ2-7 | NA | NA | TRBV12-3/TRBV12-4 | CASSFQAGRYEQYF | TGTGCCAGCAGTTTTCAGGCGGGACGGTACGAGCAGTACTTC
TRBJ1-1 | NA | few | TRBV5-4 | CASSFGGWLGEAFF | TGTGCCAGCAGCTTTGGGGGTTGGTTGGGTGAAGCTTTCTTT
TRBJ2-5 | NA | few | TRBV12-3/TRBV12-4 | CASSFLTDQETQYF | TGTGCCAGCAGTTTTCTTACGGATCAAGAGACCCAGTACTTC
TRBJ1-4 | NA | few | TRBV6-1 | CASSERGGSNEKLFF | TGTGCCAGCAGTGAACGCGGAGGTAGTAATGAAAAACTGTTTTTT
TRBJ2-7 | TRBD2 | few | TRBV2 | CASSELAASYEQYF | TGTGCCAGCAGTGAACTAGCGGCCTCCTACGAGCAGTACTTC
TRBJ2-7 | NA | few | TRBV27 | CASSRTDHYEQYF | TGTGCCAGCAGCCGTACAGACCACTACGAGCAGTACTTC
TRBJ1-3 | NA | NA | TRBV5-4 | CASTNGGLFSGNTIYF | TGTGCCAGCACCAACGGTGGGTTATTCTCTGGAAACACCATATATTTT
TRBJ1-4 | NA | NA | TRBV11-2 | CASSPRTATNEKLFF | TGTGCCAGCAGCCCGAGGACAGCAACTAATGAAAAACTGTTTTTT
TRBJ2-3 | NA | many | TRBV28 | CANHFAHSTGVGTQYF | TGTGCCAACCACTTCGCACATTCCACGGGAGTCGGGACGCAGTATTTT
TRBJ2-7 | NA | NA | TRBV7-6 | CASSLAVMETGYEQYF | TGTGCCAGCAGCTTAGCGGTTATGGAAACAGGCTACGAGCAGTACTTC
TRBJ1-6 | NA | few | TRBV12-3/TRBV12-4 | CASSFRQRSPLHF | TGTGCCAGCAGCTTTAGGCAGCGGTCACCCCTCCACTTT
TRBJ1-1 | NA | many | TRBV6-2/TRBV6-3 | CASRYLGMNTEAFF | TGTGCCAGCAGGTACTTGGGCATGAACACTGAAGCTTTCTTT